This T cell receptor (beta chain) came from a study of low-dose radiotherapy and immunotherapy resistance in tumors. On the study more broadly: Per fraction, Cohort 2 was given 1 Gy every two weeks, accumulating a total of 13 Gy over 26 weeks. Daily intake of oral aspirin 300 mg by patients lasted four cycles and began on cycle 1 day 1.

Alpha- and beta-chain coverage of first-strand cDNA came from TRAV- and TRBV-specific primers. The authors ran around 20 PCR cycles to amplify TCRs with a constant-region primer and V-primer adapter. TCRdb reprocessed the reads with MiXCR, giving one entry per CDR3 protein. The sample has about 82,000 distinct CDR3 sequences, approximately 20% seen once. The CDR3 is 14 residues long, ends included. Time point indicated: before trial treatment. Donors received a regimen that comprised nivolumab, ipilimumab, aspirin, low-dose cyclophosphamide and low-dose radiotherapy. Those who qualified had advanced solid tumors (lacking tumor-infiltrating lymphocytes). Comments on this clonotype: A far larger clone is just one base off, so this is likely a read error. No conserved phenylalanine or tryptophan ends this CDR3, so it is likely a read error. No DNA is shown, since the ends of the CDR3 on it are uncertain; the CDR3 is the one TCRdb lists.

This rearrangement joins TRBV26 to TRBJ2-7; the table's D call, TRBD2, was not checked against the DNA. TRBV26 counts as a pseudogene. The sequences come from PBMCs, collected before treatment. This clonotype was obtained from a male donor with prostate cancer. CDR3 sequence reads: CASTPSGGSNEQYL.